This T cell receptor (beta chain) was found in a study of T cell responses to AZD1222 COVID-19 vaccine. The V end lost 3 bases, the J end lost 0 bases, and 8 bases lay between the germline ends. Germline assignment: CDR1 LNHDA and CDR2 SQIVND (reference sequence). The CDR3 loop spans 15 amino acids. This table comes from immunoSEQ multiplex PCR, and its TCRdb copy is limited to in-frame clones, with some not included. The profile shows around 99,000 clones, 90% to 95% of them singletons. The chain joins TRBV19 to TRBJ1-4; D uncertain. The sequence was obtained from an adult who received the AZD1222 COVID-19 vaccine. The sequencing used peripheral blood, collected 28 days after the second AZD1222 dose. The DNA of the CDR3 is TGTGCCAGTAGTATCGGCGCCGCAACTAATGAAAAACTGTTTTTT. This translates into CASSIGAATNEKLFF.